These T cell receptor beta chains were read from a single sample in a study of beta chain features in type 1 diabetes. The table came from immunoSEQ multiplex PCR; TCRdb's copy has only in-frame clones and leaves some out. The table lists 150,000 to 190,000 clones, about 9.4% of them singletons, with around 0.5% in the top ten. The source material was central memory CD4+ T cells from blood. These TCRs come from a man between 25 and 39 years old with type 1 diabetes. CDR3s include the opening cysteine and the closing phenylalanine or tryptophan. D genes are given only for firm matches. Clone size appears in some rows only: once, few, many, or a class for an expanded clone.

>TRBV5-4|TRBJ2-3|few|TRBD2
TGTGCCAGCAGTGCGGGGTTAGCGGGAGATACGCAGTATTTT
CASSAGLAGDTQYF
>TRBV2|TRBJ2-1|few|TRBD1
TGTGCCTCTAAGGAAGGGACAGACAATGAGCAGTTCTTC
CASKEGTDNEQFF
>TRBV29-1|TRBJ2-2|.|.
TGCAGCGTTGTCGGGGGGAACACCGGGGAGCTGTTTTTT
CSVVGGNTGELFF
>TRBV7-2|TRBJ2-7|few|.
TGTGCCAGCAGCTTAAAGCTTTACGAGCAGTACTTC
CASSLKLYEQYF
>TRBV5-1|TRBJ2-3|few|TRBD2
TGCGCCAGCAGCTTGGGGCCTAGCGGGAGTACCACAGATACGCAGTATTTT
CASSLGPSGSTTDTQYF
>TRBV15|TRBJ2-7|.|TRBD2
TGTGCCACCAGCGGCACCGGGACTAGCGGATCCTACGAGCAGTACTTC
CATSGTGTSGSYEQYF
>TRBV4-2|TRBJ2-1|few|.
TGTGCCAGCAGCCCCCGGGGTGAAACTCTCGAGCAGTTCTTC
CASSPRGETLEQFF
>TRBV18|TRBJ2-1|few|TRBD1
TGTGCCAGCTCCCCCTCGGGACAGGGTGGCAATGAGCAGTTCTTC
CASSPSGQGGNEQFF
>TRBV11-2|TRBJ2-1|.|TRBD2
TGTGCCAGCAGCTTAGCCCTAGCGGGAGTACCGTTCTTC
CASSLALAGVPFF
>TRBV28|TRBJ1-1|.|.
TGTGCCAGCAGCGAACAGGGAGACACTGAAGCTTTCTTT
CASSEQGDTEAFF
>TRBV19|TRBJ2-5|.|.
TGTGCCAGTAGCCGAACCCCAGGGCGATCAGAGACCCAGTACTTC
CASSRTPGRSETQYF
>TRBV18|TRBJ2-5|few|.
TGTGCCAGCTCACCGGGGCTTCAATGGGAGACCCAGTACTTC
CASSPGLQWETQYF
>TRBV28|TRBJ2-4|few|TRBD2
TGTGCCAGCAGTCTCGGGGGGGCGGGAGCCAAAAACATTCAGTACTTC
CASSLGGAGAKNIQYF
>TRBV5-4|TRBJ2-1|few|TRBD2
TGTGCCAGCAGCTTCGGCGGGAGGATGGGGTACAATGAGCAGTTCTTC
CASSFGGRMGYNEQFF
>TRBV6-5|TRBJ2-3|.|TRBD2
TGTGCCAGCAGTTACTACGGCGGGGGGAGCACAGATACGCAGTATTTT
CASSYYGGGSTDTQYF
>TRBV28|TRBJ1-2|few|TRBD1
TGTGCCAGCAGTACAGGGGGTGCCTATGGCTACACCTTC
CASSTGGAYGYTF
>TRBV7-9|TRBJ2-6|.|.
TGTGCCAGCAGCTTAGGAAGACACAAGAGCTCTGGGGCCAACGTCCTGACTTTC
CASSLGRHKSSGANVLTF
>TRBV5-6|TRBJ2-5|few|TRBD2
TGTGCCAGCAGCTTGAGTCTAGCGGGAGGAGAGACCCAGTACTTC
CASSLSLAGGETQYF
>TRBV25-1|TRBJ2-2|.|.
TGTGCCAGCAGTGAGACTGGAGGGAACACCGGGGAGCTGTTTTTT
CASSETGGNTGELFF
>TRBV18|TRBJ2-7|.|TRBD1
TGTGCCAGCTCACGGGACAGGGAGTGGAGCGAGCAGTACTTC
CASSRDREWSEQYF
>TRBV5-1|TRBJ2-5|.|.
TGCGCCAGCAGCTTTGGGGGGACGAGTGAGACCCAGTACTTC
CASSFGGTSETQYF
>TRBV2|TRBJ2-5|.|TRBD2
TGTGCCAGCACCCTGGGACTAGCATCGGAGACCCAGTACTTC
CASTLGLASETQYF
>TRBV27|TRBJ2-3|few|TRBD1
TGTGCCAGCAGTCTCGGACAGGGGCCCTACACAGATACGCAGTATTTT
CASSLGQGPYTDTQYF
>TRBV28|TRBJ1-2|few|.
TGTGCCAGCAGTCCCCTAGGGAGCGGCTACACCTTC
CASSPLGSGYTF
>TRBV28|TRBJ2-3|.|TRBD2
TGTGCCAGCAGCCCGCGGGGGGGGGCCGAAACGCAGTATTTT
CASSPRGGAETQYF
>TRBV2|TRBJ1-2|few|TRBD1
TGTGCCAGCGTCCGGACAGGGGGTCCGCAGGGCTATGGCTACACCTTC
CASVRTGGPQGYGYTF
>TRBV2|TRBJ2-3|.|.
TGTGCCAGCAGTCGGGAGAATGAAGATACGCAGTATTTT
CASSRENEDTQYF
>TRBV30|TRBJ2-3|.|TRBD2
TGTGCCTGGGGGACTAGCGGGACGGGTGCAGATACGCAGTATTTT
CAWGTSGTGADTQYF
>TRBV18|TRBJ1-2|few|.
TGTGCCAGCTCACGGACAGATTCTAACTATGGCTACACCTTC
CASSRTDSNYGYTF
>TRBV5-1|TRBJ2-3|.|TRBD2
TGCGCCAGCAGCCCCAGGACTAGCGGGAGCACAGATACGCAGTATTTT
CASSPRTSGSTDTQYF
>TRBV21-1|TRBJ1-5|few|.
TGTGCCAGCATACGGGACAGCACTCGGGGGCCCCAGCATTTT
CASIRDSTRGPQHF
>TRBV4-2|TRBJ2-1|few|.
TGTGCCAGCAGCCAAGATGCAGGGGGGTTAGAGCAGTTCTTC
CASSQDAGGLEQFF
>TRBV4-1|TRBJ1-2|.|.
TGCGCCAGCAGCCAAGGTCGGTCTAACTATGGCTACACCTTC
CASSQGRSNYGYTF
>TRBV10-3|TRBJ2-7|.|TRBD2
TGTGCCATCAGTACCGGGAAGCGGGAAAGCTACGAGCAGTACTTC
CAISTGKRESYEQYF
>TRBV7-9|TRBJ1-4|.|.
TGTGCCAGCAGCTTCGGATCAGGGCCCGATAAGGGACTGTTTTTT
CASSFGSGPDKGLFF
>TRBV18|TRBJ2-7|.|TRBD2
TGTGCCAGCTCACCTACCAGCGGGAGAGTTTACGAGCAGTACTTC
CASSPTSGRVYEQYF
>TRBV7-3|TRBJ1-3|.|.
TGTGCCAGCAGCTCAGGGTTCGGAAACACCATATATTTT
CASSSGFGNTIYF